Listed below are T cell receptor beta chains from one sample, sequenced in a study of CD8 T cells in ankylosing spondylitis. TCRdb redid the calling of the 5' RACE reads with MiXCR, one entry per CDR3 protein. The top ten hold about 15% of the sample, which has about 160,000 distinct CDR3 sequences, just over 9.5% seen once. Sequenced material: blood, either unsorted or a sorted T cell fraction (not recorded which). The receptors stem from a female donor with ankylosing spondylitis or in good health (not recorded which). CDR3s include the opening cysteine and the closing phenylalanine or tryptophan. The D gene is left open where the match is weak. Not every row has a clone size; where given, it reads once, few, many or a size class.

V	J	size	D	DNA	CDR3
TRBV7-6	TRBJ2-5	NA	TRBD2	TGTGCCAGCAGCCTCCGGACTAGCGGGAGAGAGACCCAGTACTTC	CASSLRTSGRETQYF
TRBV4-1	TRBJ2-1	few	TRBD2	TGCGCCAGCAGCCCCTGGAGTAGCGGGGTCAATGAGCAGTTCTTC	CASSPWSSGVNEQFF
TRBV5-1	TRBJ2-4	NA	NA	TGCGCCAGCAGCCAGAGTGGCCAAAACATTCAGTACTTC	CASSQSGQNIQYF
TRBV6-2/TRBV6-3	TRBJ1-1	many	NA	TGTGCCAGTCTCGGACCGTTTGGAGCTTTCTTT	CASLGPFGAFF
TRBV2	TRBJ1-2	few	TRBD1	TGTGCCAGCAGTGGGGGGACAGGATCAAACTATGGCTACACCTTC	CASSGGTGSNYGYTF
TRBV5-1	TRBJ2-2	many	NA	TGCGCCAGCAGACCCGCTGGGGGTAACACCGGGGAGCTGTTTTTT	CASRPAGGNTGELFF
TRBV9	TRBJ2-5	NA	NA	TGTGCCAGCAGCCCCCCCGTGGAGGAGACCCAGTACTTC	CASSPPVEETQYF
TRBV5-1	TRBJ2-1	medium-sized	NA	TGCGCCAGCAGCTTGGCTAGGTGGGGGAACTACAATGAGCAGTTCTTC	CASSLARWGNYNEQFF
TRBV12-3/TRBV12-4	TRBJ1-5	many	NA	TGTGCCAGCAGTTTCAGGGCTGGGGATCAGCCCCAGCATTTT	CASSFRAGDQPQHF
TRBV27	TRBJ2-7	few	NA	TGTGCCAGCAGCCAGGGGGGGGCGCGCCACGAGCAGTACTTC	CASSQGGARHEQYF
TRBV27	TRBJ1-6	few	TRBD1	TGTGCCAGCGGGACAGGGGGCGGAGGTTCACCCCTCCACTTT	CASGTGGGGSPLHF
TRBV13	TRBJ2-7	NA	NA	TGTGCCAGCAGCTTAGGCGGCCCCGATACGTCCTACGAGCAGTACTTC	CASSLGGPDTSYEQYF
TRBV9	TRBJ1-2	NA	NA	TGTGCCAGCAGCGTCGCGCTTACTAACTATGGCTACACCTTC	CASSVALTNYGYTF
TRBV27	TRBJ1-1	many	NA	TGTGCCAGCAGTTGGGGACCGGAGGTGGAAGCTTTCTTT	CASSWGPEVEAFF
TRBV11-2	TRBJ2-1	NA	NA	TGTGCCAGCAGTTCGGCCTCAGGAGCGATATACAATGAGCAGTTCTTC	CASSSASGAIYNEQFF
TRBV2	TRBJ2-3	NA	NA	TGTGCCAGCAGTTACGAAGCAGGGGGCACAGATACGCAGTATTTT	CASSYEAGGTDTQYF
TRBV28	TRBJ1-1	few	NA	TGTGCCAGCAGTTCCGTGGGGGGGTTGAACACTGAAGCTTTCTTT	CASSSVGGLNTEAFF
TRBV28	TRBJ2-7	few	NA	TGTGCCAACCCAACCACCACCTACGAGCAGTACTTC	CANPTTTYEQYF
TRBV27	TRBJ1-2	NA	TRBD1	TGTGCCACCCGCACAGGGGGTAGTCATGGCTACACCTTC	CATRTGGSHGYTF
TRBV4-3	TRBJ1-1	NA	NA	TGCGCCAGCAGCCAAGAAGTGGCAGTTAGCACTGAAGCTTTCTTT	CASSQEVAVSTEAFF
TRBV12-3/TRBV12-4	TRBJ2-1	NA	NA	TGTGCCAGCAGCCACCTCCTCTACAATGAGCAGTTCTTC	CASSHLLYNEQFF
TRBV7-9	TRBJ2-5	NA	TRBD1	TGTGCCAGCAGCCCGTCCGACAGGGCTGGAAGGAGAAAGACCCAGTACTTC	CASSPSDRAGRRKTQYF
TRBV7-9	TRBJ2-7	many	NA	TGTGCCAGCAGCGCCGACTTCTACGAGCAGTACTTC	CASSADFYEQYF
TRBV15	TRBJ1-6	few	NA	TGTGCCACCAGCGCTAGGAATCTGAATTCACCCCTCCACTTT	CATSARNLNSPLHF
TRBV9	TRBJ2-7	many	TRBD2	TGTGCCAGCAGCGATGGGACTAGCGGGACCTACGAGCAGTACTTC	CASSDGTSGTYEQYF
TRBV3-1	TRBJ2-1	few	TRBD1	TGTGCCAGCAGCGTTCAGGGGGATGAGCAGTTCTTC	CASSVQGDEQFF
TRBV9	TRBJ2-1	NA	TRBD2	TGTGCCAGCAGCGCGGAGCGGGGCAATGAGCAGTTCTTC	CASSAERGNEQFF
TRBV4-3	TRBJ2-1	many	NA	TGCGCCAGCAGCCAAGATCCACCAGGGACCAGCTCCTACAATGAGCAGTTCTTC	CASSQDPPGTSSYNEQFF
TRBV13	TRBJ2-1	many	NA	TGTGCCAGCAGCTTATCGGGCTCGGGGGAGAATGAGCAGTTCTTC	CASSLSGSGENEQFF
TRBV3-1	TRBJ2-3	few	NA	TGTGCCAGCAGCCCCTTCCGGGATCAGTGGACAGATACGCAGTATTTT	CASSPFRDQWTDTQYF
TRBV18	TRBJ2-7	NA	TRBD1	TGTGCCAGCTCTAGCCGGGACAGGGTAACCTACGAGCAGTACTTC	CASSSRDRVTYEQYF